A selection of T cell receptor beta chains follows, all from one sample in a study of cytomegalovirus exposure and HLA in healthy donors. The protocol was immunoSEQ multiplex PCR, while the TCRdb copy is restricted to in-frame clones and leaves out a portion. The sample shows some 200,000 clones, less than 85% of them seen only once. The specimen sequenced was PBMCs. These TCRs come from a boy between 5 and 17 years old in good health and CMV-seronegative. Each CDR3 is given with its conserved first and last residue. Each record gives: J gene, V gene, D gene, CDR3 protein. A D gene is named only where the DNA matches it firmly.

J gene: TRBJ2-1; V gene: TRBV9; D gene: TRBD2; CDR3 protein: CASSVDSGRNNEQFF
J gene: TRBJ1-6; V gene: TRBV30; D gene: .; CDR3 protein: CAWSVSRANSPLHF
J gene: TRBJ2-7; V gene: TRBV5-1; D gene: TRBD1; CDR3 protein: CASSKSGTAYEQYF
J gene: TRBJ1-1; V gene: TRBV11-2; D gene: TRBD1; CDR3 protein: CASSPGTGVGNTEAFF
J gene: TRBJ2-1; V gene: TRBV30; D gene: .; CDR3 protein: CAWSLAPLAEQFF
J gene: TRBJ2-1; V gene: TRBV11-3; D gene: TRBD1; CDR3 protein: CASSLGDRGRGGHEQFF
J gene: TRBJ1-2; V gene: TRBV15; D gene: .; CDR3 protein: CATSREGDLYGYTF
J gene: TRBJ1-2; V gene: TRBV5-4; D gene: .; CDR3 protein: CASSFSLNYGYTF
J gene: TRBJ1-5; V gene: TRBV19; D gene: TRBD1; CDR3 protein: CASSSVRQGVNQPQHF
J gene: TRBJ2-6; V gene: TRBV7-2; D gene: .; CDR3 protein: CASSPSSGANVLTF